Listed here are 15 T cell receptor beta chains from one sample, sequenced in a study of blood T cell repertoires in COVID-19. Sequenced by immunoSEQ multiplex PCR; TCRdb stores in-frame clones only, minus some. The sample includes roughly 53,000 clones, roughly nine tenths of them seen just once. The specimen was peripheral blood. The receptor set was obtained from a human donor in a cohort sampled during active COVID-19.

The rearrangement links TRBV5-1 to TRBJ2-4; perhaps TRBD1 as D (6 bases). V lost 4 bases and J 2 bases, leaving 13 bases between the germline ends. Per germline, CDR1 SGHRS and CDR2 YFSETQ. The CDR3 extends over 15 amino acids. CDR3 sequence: CASSAHRDTKNIQYF. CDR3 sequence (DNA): TGCGCCAGCAGCGCCCACAGGGACACCAAAAACATTCAGTACTTC.

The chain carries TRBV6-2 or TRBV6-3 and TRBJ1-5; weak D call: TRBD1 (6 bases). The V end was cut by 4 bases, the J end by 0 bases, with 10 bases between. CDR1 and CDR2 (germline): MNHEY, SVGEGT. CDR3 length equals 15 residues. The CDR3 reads CASSSDSLSNQPQHF. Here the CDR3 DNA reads TGTGCCAGCAGTTCGGACAGCCTTAGCAATCAGCCCCAGCATTTT.

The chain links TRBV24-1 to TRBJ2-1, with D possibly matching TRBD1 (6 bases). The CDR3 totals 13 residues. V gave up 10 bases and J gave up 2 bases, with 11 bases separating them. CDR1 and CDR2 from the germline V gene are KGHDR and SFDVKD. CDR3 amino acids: CATQWGPYNEQFF. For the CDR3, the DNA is TGTGCCACACAGTGGGGGCCCTACAATGAGCAGTTCTTC.

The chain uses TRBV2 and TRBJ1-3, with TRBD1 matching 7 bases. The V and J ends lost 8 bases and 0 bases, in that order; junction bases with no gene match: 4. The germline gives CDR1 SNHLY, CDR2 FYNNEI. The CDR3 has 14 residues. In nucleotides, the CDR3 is TGTGCCAGCCGGGGACAGAACTCTGGAAACACCATATATTTT. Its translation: CASRGQNSGNTIYF.

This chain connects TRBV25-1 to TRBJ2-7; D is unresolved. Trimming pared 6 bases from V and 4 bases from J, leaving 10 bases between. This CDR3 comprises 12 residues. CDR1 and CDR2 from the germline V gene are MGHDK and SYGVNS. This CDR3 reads CASSLVPYEQYF. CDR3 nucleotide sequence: TGTGCCAGCAGCTTAGTCCCATACGAGCAGTACTTC.

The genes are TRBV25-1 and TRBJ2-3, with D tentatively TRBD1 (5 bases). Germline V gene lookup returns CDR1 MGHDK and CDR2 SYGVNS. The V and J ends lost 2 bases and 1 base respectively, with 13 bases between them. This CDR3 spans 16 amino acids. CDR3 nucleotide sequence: TGTGCCAGCAGTGAACCGCAGGGTGGAGGCACAGATACGCAGTATTTT. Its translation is CASSEPQGGGTDTQYF. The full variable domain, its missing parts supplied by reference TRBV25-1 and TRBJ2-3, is EADIYQTPRYLVIGTGKKITLECSQTMGHDKMYWYQQDPGMELHLIHYSYGVNSTEKGDLSSESTVSRIRTEHFPLTLESARPSHTSQYLCASSEPQGGGTDTQYFGPGTRLTVL.

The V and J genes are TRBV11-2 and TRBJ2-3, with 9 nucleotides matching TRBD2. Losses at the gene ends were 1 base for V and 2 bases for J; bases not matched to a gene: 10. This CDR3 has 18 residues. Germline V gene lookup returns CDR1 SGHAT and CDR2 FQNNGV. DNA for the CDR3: TGTGCCAGCAGCTTAGTTGTTAGCGGGAGTTTTGTCACAGATACGCAGTATTTT. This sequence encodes CASSLVVSGSFVTDTQYF.

Here the CDR3 reads CASSWGTEFEAFF. CDR3 DNA: TGTGCCAGCAGCTGGGGGACAGAATTTGAAGCTTTCTTT. The rearrangement uses TRBV5-4 and TRBJ1-1, with 7 bases identical to TRBD1. The length of the CDR3 is 13 residues. The V and J ends lost 3 bases and 7 bases, in that order; junction bases with no gene match: 6. CDR1 is SGHNT and CDR2 is YYREEE in the germline V gene (reference sequence).

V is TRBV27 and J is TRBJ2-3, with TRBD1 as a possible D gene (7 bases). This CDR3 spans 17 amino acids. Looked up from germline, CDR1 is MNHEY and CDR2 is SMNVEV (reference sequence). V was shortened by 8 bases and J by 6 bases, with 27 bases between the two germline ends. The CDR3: CASGRGAISLTTDTQYF. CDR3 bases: TGTGCCAGCGGCAGGGGGGCCATATCATTAACCACCGATACGCAGTATTTT.

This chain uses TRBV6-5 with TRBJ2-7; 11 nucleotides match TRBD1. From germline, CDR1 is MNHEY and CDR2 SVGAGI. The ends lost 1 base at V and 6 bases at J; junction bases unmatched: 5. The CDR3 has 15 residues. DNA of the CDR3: TGTGCCAGCAGTTACTTTAGGACAGGGGGCTCCGAGCAGTACTTC. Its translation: CASSYFRTGGSEQYF.

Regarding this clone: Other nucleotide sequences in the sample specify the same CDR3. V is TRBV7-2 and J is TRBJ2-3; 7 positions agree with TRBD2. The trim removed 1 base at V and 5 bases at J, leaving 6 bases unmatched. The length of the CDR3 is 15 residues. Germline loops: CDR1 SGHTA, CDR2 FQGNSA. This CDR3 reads CASSLGGSGGDTQYF. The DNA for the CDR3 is TGTGCCAGCAGCTTAGGAGGGTCGGGGGGAGATACGCAGTATTTT. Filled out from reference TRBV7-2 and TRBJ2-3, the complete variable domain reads GAGVSQSPSNKVTEKGKDVELRCDPISGHTALYWYRQSLGQGLEFLIYFQGNSAPDKSGLPSDRFSAERTGGSVSTLTIQRTQQEDSAVYLCASSLGGSGGDTQYFGPGTRLTVL.

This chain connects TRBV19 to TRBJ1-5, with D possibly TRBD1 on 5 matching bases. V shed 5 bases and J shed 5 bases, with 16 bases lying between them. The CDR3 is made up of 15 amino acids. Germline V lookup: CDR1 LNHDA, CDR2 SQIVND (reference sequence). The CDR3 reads CASSLSQGGDQPQHF. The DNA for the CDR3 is TGTGCCAGTAGTCTTTCCCAGGGAGGTGATCAGCCCCAGCATTTT.

The CDR3 coding sequence is TGTGCCAGCAGCCGCGTCCCCTCACCCCTCCACTTT. This encodes CASSRVPSPLHF. V usage is TRBV7-9 and J usage is TRBJ1-6, with unresolved D. The CDR3 runs 12 residues. Germline V gives CDR1 SEHNR, CDR2 FQNEAQ (reference sequence). V was pared by 5 bases and J by 10 bases, with 9 bases between.

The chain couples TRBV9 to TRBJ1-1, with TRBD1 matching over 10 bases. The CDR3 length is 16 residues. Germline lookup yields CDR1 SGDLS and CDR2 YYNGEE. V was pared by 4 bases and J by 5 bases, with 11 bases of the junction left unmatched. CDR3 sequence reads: CASSKLTGGDKTEAFF. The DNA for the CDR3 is TGTGCCAGCAGCAAACTGACAGGGGGCGATAAGACTGAAGCTTTCTTT. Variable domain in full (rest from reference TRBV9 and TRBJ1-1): DSGVTQTPKHLITATGQRVTLRCSPRSGDLSVYWYQQSLDQGLQFLIQYYNGEERAKGNILERFSAQQFPDLHSELNLSSLELGDSALYFCASSKLTGGDKTEAFFGQGTRLTVV.

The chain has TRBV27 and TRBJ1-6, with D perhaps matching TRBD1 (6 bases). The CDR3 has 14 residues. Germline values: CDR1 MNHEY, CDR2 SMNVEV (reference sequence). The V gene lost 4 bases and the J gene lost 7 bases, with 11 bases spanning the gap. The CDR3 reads CASSSTGRNSPLHF. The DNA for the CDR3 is TGTGCCAGCAGTTCGACAGGACGAAATTCACCCCTCCACTTT.